The 18 T cell receptor beta chains below all came from one sample that was sequenced in a study of shared clonotypes between healthy human individuals. Clones were sequenced by immunoSEQ multiplex PCR, and TCRdb holds only the in-frame ones, with some missing. This repertoire shows about 2 million clones, approximately 94% found once; its top ten account for under 1.5%. CD45RO-negative CD8 cells positively selected for CCR7 made up the naive population, which excluded terminally differentiated effector memory CD45RA+ cells. The sample consisted of naive CD8+ T cells sorted from blood. The receptor source for this set is a man aged 18 to 30 in good health.

This clone was observed once. The V and J genes are TRBV5-6 and TRBJ2-1; 9 nucleotides agree with TRBD2. Per germline, CDR1 SGHDT and CDR2 YYEEEE. The J segment lost 3 bases and the V segment lost 1 base, leaving 8 bases of the junction unmatched. The CDR3 has 17 amino acids. CDR3 bases: TGTGCCAGCAGCTTGTCTAGCGGGGCTTTCTTCTACAATGAGCAGTTCTTC. Protein product: CASSLSSGAFFYNEQFF. Looking up the rest from reference TRBV5-6 and TRBJ2-1 gives the full variable domain: DAGVTQSPTHLIKTRGQQVTLRCSPKSGHDTVSWYQQALGQGPQFIFQYYEEEERQRGNFPDRFSGHQFPNYSSELNVNALLLGDSALYLCASSLSSGAFFYNEQFFGPGTRLTVL.

This chain joins TRBV5-1 and TRBJ2-5, with D tentatively TRBD1 or TRBD2 (5 bases each). Trimming stripped 2 bases from V and 5 bases from J, with 13 bases between. The CDR3 consists of 14 residues. Germline lookup yields CDR1 SGHRS and CDR2 YFSETQ. As DNA, the CDR3 is TGCGCCAGCAGCTTAGGGCCTTGGGGGGAGACCCAGTACTTC. Translated, it gives CASSLGPWGETQYF. The whole variable domain, filled in from reference TRBV5-1 and TRBJ2-5, reads KAGVTQTPRYLIKTRGQQVTLSCSPISGHRSVSWYQQTPGQGLQFLFEYFSETQRNKGNFPGRFSGRQFSNSRSEMNVSTLELGDSALYLCASSLGPWGETQYFGPGTRLLVL.

The J gene is TRBJ1-2, the V gene TRBV5-1; a possible D gene is TRBD1 (6 bases). Germline assignment: CDR1 SGHRS and CDR2 YFSETQ. Trimming pared 5 bases from V and 3 bases from J, leaving 20 bases between. The CDR3 loop spans 16 amino acids. In DNA, the CDR3 is TGCGCCAGCAGGGATATAGACAGGTCAGACCACTATGGCTACACCTTC. Encoded protein: CASRDIDRSDHYGYTF.

This clone was recorded only once. This sample includes further DNA sequences coding for the same CDR3. The J gene is TRBJ1-2, the V gene TRBV7-9, with unresolved D. Germline lookup yields CDR1 SEHNR and CDR2 FQNEAQ (reference sequence). V was trimmed by 1 base and J by 2 bases, leaving 8 bases between them. CDR3 size: 14 residues. The CDR3 DNA follows: TGTGCCAGCAGCTTAGTTAGTGAGAACTATGGCTACACCTTC. Protein product: CASSLVSENYGYTF.

The CDR3 is CASSPSYGVNTEAFF. For the CDR3, the DNA is TGTGCCAGCAGTCCCTCCTATGGAGTTAACACTGAAGCTTTCTTT. The rearrangement links TRBV25-1 to TRBJ1-1; unclear D gene. The V gene's germline CDR1 is MGHDK and CDR2 SYGVNS. The CDR3 has 15 residues. The ends were cut back, 5 bases at V and 2 bases at J, with 15 bases in the middle. Full variable domain (remainder filled in from reference TRBV25-1 and TRBJ1-1): EADIYQTPRYLVIGTGKKITLECSQTMGHDKMYWYQQDPGMELHLIHYSYGVNSTEKGDLSSESTVSRIRTEHFPLTLESARPSHTSQYLCASSPSYGVNTEAFFGQGTRLTVV.

This chain connects TRBV19 to TRBJ1-1, with D possibly being TRBD1 (6 bases). This CDR3 contains 15 residues. In germline, CDR1 is LNHDA, CDR2 SQIVND (reference sequence). Deletions cut 3 bases from V and 0 bases from J, with 11 bases between. The CDR3, as DNA: TGTGCCAGTAGTATTAACGACAGGATGAACACTGAAGCTTTCTTT. Its translation is CASSINDRMNTEAFF. Combining the CDR3 with reference TRBV19 and TRBJ1-1 gives the whole variable domain DGGITQSPKYLFRKEGQNVTLSCEQNLNHDAMYWYRQDPGQGLRLIYYSQIVNDFQKGDIAEGYSVSREKKESFPLTVTSAQKNPTAFYLCASSINDRMNTEAFFGQGTRLTVV.

The chain uses TRBV5-6 and TRBJ2-1; D is undetermined. There are 11 residues in the CDR3. From germline, CDR1 is SGHDT and CDR2 YYEEEE. V was cut by 4 bases and J by 9 bases, with 8 bases left in between. The CDR3 here is CASSVGSEQFF. The CDR3 DNA reads as TGTGCCAGCAGCGTGGGGTCTGAGCAGTTCTTC. Drawing the rest from reference TRBV5-6 and TRBJ2-1, the complete variable domain is DAGVTQSPTHLIKTRGQQVTLRCSPKSGHDTVSWYQQALGQGPQFIFQYYEEEERQRGNFPDRFSGHQFPNYSSELNVNALLLGDSALYLCASSVGSEQFFGPGTRLTVL.

The CDR3 DNA follows: TGCAGCGTTGTGGTGAACGGGGGCTACGAGCAGTACTTC. Translating it yields CSVVVNGGYEQYF. The chain uses TRBV29-1 and TRBJ2-7; a weak D match, TRBD2 (6 bases). The CDR3 length is 13 residues. Per germline, CDR1 SQVTM and CDR2 ANQGSEA. Deletions cut 4 bases from V and 3 bases from J, with 13 bases between.

The chain uses TRBV9 and TRBJ2-1; 9 nucleotides match TRBD2. Trimming cost V 0 bases and J 4 bases; bases outside gene matches: 11. Germline CDR1 SGDLS, CDR2 YYNGEE. This CDR3 comprises 18 residues. Here the CDR3 reads CASSVGRSRLAGYNEQFF. CDR3 bases: TGTGCCAGCAGCGTAGGACGCAGTCGGCTAGCGGGGTACAATGAGCAGTTCTTC.

The V call is TRBV4-3, the J call TRBJ2-1; the match to TRBD1 covers 9 bases. This CDR3 is 16 amino acids long. With 0 bases clipped from V and 8 bases from J, the junction kept 8 bases outside the gene matches. Germline V gene lookup returns CDR1 LGHNA and CDR2 YSLEER. CDR3 loop: CASSQDRGTGQDEQFF. The CDR3 DNA sequence: TGCGCCAGCAGCCAAGATCGAGGGACAGGGCAAGATGAGCAGTTCTTC.

The V and J genes are TRBV7-9 and TRBJ2-1; 7 nucleotides agree with TRBD2. CDR1 and CDR2 (germline): SEHNR, FQNEAQ (reference sequence). The CDR3 consists of 15 residues. V shed 5 bases, J shed 15 bases, and the junction held 19 bases outside the gene matches. CDR3 amino acids: CASSRGLAEPPKGFF. Here the CDR3 DNA reads TGTGCCAGCAGCAGAGGGCTAGCGGAGCCCCCGAAGGGGTTCTTC.

V gene TRBV7-8 combines with J gene TRBJ2-7; 8 bases agree with TRBD2. CDR1 is SGHVS and CDR2 is FQNEAQ in the germline V gene. The CDR3 consists of 15 residues. J was trimmed by 5 bases and V by 1 base; bases with no gene match: 7. CDR3 nucleotides: TGTGCCAGCAGCTTAGAGGGACTAGAATACCACGAGCAGTACTTC. Translating gives CASSLEGLEYHEQYF.

The chain uses TRBV5-1 and TRBJ2-1; 7 bases are shared with TRBD2. CDR3 size: 15 residues. The V gene end was trimmed by 0 bases and the J gene end by 8 bases; junction bases not matched to a gene: 8. Per the germline V gene, CDR1 is SGHRS and CDR2 is YFSETQ. The CDR3 loop reads CASSLGGSGLDEQFF. As DNA, the CDR3 is TGCGCCAGCAGCTTGGGGGGTAGCGGGCTGGATGAGCAGTTCTTC.

The chain recombines TRBV28 with TRBJ2-3; TRBD2 is a possible D gene (6 bases). The germline V gene encodes CDR1 MDHEN and CDR2 SYDVKM. V was trimmed by 4 bases and J by 0 bases, leaving 14 bases between them. The CDR3 runs 16 residues. CDR3 amino acids: CASSSPTSSSTDTQYF. CDR3 sequence (DNA): TGTGCCAGCAGTTCCCCGACTAGTTCCAGCACAGATACGCAGTATTTT.

The rearrangement joins TRBV2 to TRBJ2-6; weak D call: TRBD1 (5 bases). V lost 3 bases, J lost 0 bases, and 9 bases lay in between. This CDR3 region has 16 residues. Per germline, CDR1 SNHLY and CDR2 FYNNEI. CDR3 sequence: CASSEQQDSGANVLTF. CDR3 nucleotide sequence: TGTGCCAGCAGTGAGCAACAGGACTCTGGGGCCAACGTCCTGACTTTC.

This chain links TRBV6-6 with TRBJ1-5, with D maybe TRBD1 (6 bases). Trimming left V 8 bases short and J 5 bases short, with 10 bases between. This CDR3 has 12 residues. CDR1 is MNHNY and CDR2 is SVGAGI in the germline V gene (reference sequence). Here the CDR3 DNA reads TGTGCCAGCCTACAGGGAGATCAGCCCCAGCATTTT. Translated, it gives CASLQGDQPQHF.

This sequence joins TRBV5-4 and TRBJ2-6; TRBD1 is a possible D gene (6 bases). Germline V CDR1 and CDR2: SGHNT, YYREEE (reference sequence). V was cut by 4 bases and J by 3 bases, with 20 bases left in between. This CDR3 contains 18 residues. The CDR3: CASSPLMGALGGANVLTF. DNA of the CDR3: TGTGCCAGCAGCCCCCTAATGGGGGCCTTAGGTGGGGCCAACGTCCTGACTTTC.

The chain employs TRBV7-3 and TRBJ2-3; 10 bases match TRBD2. The CDR3 sequence is 15 residues long. Losses at the gene ends were 5 bases for V and 1 base for J; bases not matched to a gene: 3. CDR1 SGHTA and CDR2 FQGTGA come from the germline V gene. CDR3 region: CASSPTSGGTDTQYF. DNA for the CDR3: TGTGCCAGCAGCCCCACTAGCGGGGGCACAGATACGCAGTATTTT. Variable domain in full (rest from reference TRBV7-3 and TRBJ2-3): GAGVSQTPSNKVTEKGKYVELRCDPISGHTALYWYRQSLGQGPEFLIYFQGTGAADDSGLPNDRFFAVRPEGSVSTLKIQRTERGDSAVYLCASSPTSGGTDTQYFGPGTRLTVL.